The subject of this entry is one T cell receptor (beta chain). Antigen: not known. Regarding time point: persistent/refractory GD, antithyroid drugs over 5 years with positive TRAb. RNA from PBMCs was the source of the TCR library. This sample stems from a study of regulatory T cells in long-lasting Graves disease. Study results and limitations: Favored usage of TRBV28, TRBJ1-2 and TRBJ2-5 was recorded in persistent disease.

The CDR3 sequence is 13 residues long. V was shortened by 6 bases and J by 1 base, with 9 bases between the two germline ends. Germline CDR1 is LGHDT and CDR2 is YNNKEL (reference sequence). Researchers made TCR beta libraries by using iRepertoire HTBI primers and running Arm-PCR on CDR3 regions. TCRdb used MiXCR to reprocess the multiplex PCR reads, holding one entry per CDR3 protein. The sample has more than 350,000 distinct CDR3 sequences; roughly 23% are singletons. The rearrangement joins TRBV3-1 to TRBJ1-1; D is unclear. This TCR derives from a female donor with Graves disease. The sequencing used peripheral blood mononuclear cells (PBMCs), collected when the disease was refractory, from a patient treated with antithyroid drugs. The CDR3 is CASSPVWNTEAFF. The CDR3 region has the DNA TGTGCCAGCAGTCCCGTATGGAACACTGAAGCTTTCTTT.